A single T cell receptor (beta chain) is shown here with its context. Antigen specificity is unknown. Some clones are missing from TCRdb's copy, which holds only in-frame ones; the method was immunoSEQ multiplex PCR. The sample shows under 20,000 clones, approximately 87% of them seen only once. The ends lost 8 bases at V and 4 bases at J; junction bases unmatched: 5. Germline CDR1 and CDR2: WSHSY and SAAADI. This CDR3 is built from 13 residues. This record belongs to a study of somatic mutations in cytotoxic T cells in rheumatoid arthritis. Findings and limits, study-wide: For rheumatoid arthritis patients, CD8+ clonality increased with age, whereas it did not in healthy controls.

The receptor comes from a middle-aged man in good health. Sample: CD8+ T cells sorted from blood. V gene TRBV10-2 combines with J gene TRBJ2-3; 8 bases align to TRBD2. The CDR3 DNA reads TGCGCCAGCTTTCGGGAGGGCGCAGATACGCAGTATTTT. Translated: CASFREGADTQYF.